This TCR beta chain was obtained from a study of blood T cell repertoires in COVID-19. Overall study context: Some COVID-19 samples were acute and others convalescent; all came from the United States, Italy and Spain. PBMCs, B-cell-depleted T cells, or T cells were the source of the cDNA or gDNA that made up the material.

The CDR3 totals 17 residues. In germline, CDR1 is SEHNR, CDR2 FQNEAQ (reference sequence). With 1 base clipped from V and 1 base from J, the junction kept 6 bases outside the gene matches. Methods used by the authors: Cell counts per sample came from amplifying reference gene primers. Measured with immunoSEQ multiplex PCR; TCRdb has only the in-frame clones, and not every one. Clonal size and the V and J genes are those of that table, whereas D and trimming came from the DNA. The sample contains 250,000 to 300,000 clones, 85% to 90% of which appear only once. The specimen was peripheral blood. V usage is TRBV7-9 and J usage is TRBJ2-7, with 11 positions matching TRBD2. This TCR was sampled from a woman aged 40 to 50 who had recovered from COVID-19. The CDR3 sequence: CASSLGLAGGASYEQYF. Written as DNA, the CDR3 is TGTGCCAGCAGCTTAGGTCTAGCGGGAGGAGCTTCCTACGAGCAGTACTTC.